This passage covers 14 T cell receptor beta chains from one sample sequenced in a study of CD8 T cells in ankylosing spondylitis. From the 5' RACE reads, TCRdb called clonotypes with MiXCR, one entry per CDR3 protein. The sample records some 130,000 distinct CDR3 sequences, approximately 15% being singletons. Sequencing used blood, either unsorted or a sorted T cell fraction (not recorded which). These receptors originate from a female donor with ankylosing spondylitis or in good health (not recorded which).

As for this clonotype: Given a much more abundant clone one base away, this may be a read error. This CDR3 is missing its conserved last phenylalanine or tryptophan, likely due to a read error. The chain uses TRBV20-1 and TRBJ2-1, with D possibly being TRBD1 (5 bases). V was pared by 0 bases and J by 7 bases, with 13 bases between. Per germline, CDR1 DFQATT and CDR2 SNEGSKA (reference sequence). The CDR3 spans 14 residues. CDR3 loop: CSARDIRVGNEQFL. The CDR3 nucleotides are TGCAGTGCTAGAGATATCAGGGTAGGGAATGAGCAGTTCCTC.

V usage is TRBV19 and J usage is TRBJ1-5, with D possibly being TRBD1 (6 bases). The germline gives CDR1 LNHDA, CDR2 SQIVND (reference sequence). V lost 4 bases, J lost 1 base, and 11 bases lay in between. The CDR3 totals 15 residues. The DNA of the CDR3 is TGTGCCAGTAGTACCACAGGGATGAGCAATCAGCCCCAGCATTTT. It codes for CASSTTGMSNQPQHF.

This clonotype showed up just a few times. The V gene is TRBV5-1, the J gene TRBJ2-3; tentative D call: TRBD1 (6 bases). The CDR3 loop spans 14 amino acids. Germline assignment: CDR1 SGHRS and CDR2 YFSETQ. V lost 4 bases, J lost 6 bases, and 15 bases lay in between. The CDR3 sequence is CASSVGTGIDTQYF. The CDR3 DNA reads as TGCGCCAGCAGCGTGGGAACAGGGATCGATACGCAGTATTTT.

This clonotype came up many times. This chain connects TRBV3-1 to TRBJ2-7; a possible D gene is TRBD2 (6 bases). The CDR3 length is 13 residues. Germline lookup yields CDR1 LGHDT and CDR2 YNNKEL (reference sequence). V lost 4 bases and J 4 bases, leaving 11 bases between the germline ends. DNA for the CDR3: TGTGCCAGCAGCCCACTGGAGGGATACGAGCAGTACTTC. Translation gives CASSPLEGYEQYF.

This clonotype was recorded many times. J is TRBJ1-5 and V is TRBV7-9, with D uncertain. CDR3 length: 12 amino acids. Per germline, CDR1 SEHNR and CDR2 FQNEAQ (reference sequence). Trimming stripped 5 bases from V and 9 bases from J, with 11 bases between. The CDR3 nucleotides are TGTGCCAGCAGCCTAGTCGAGGGGCCCCAGCATTTT. It codes for CASSLVEGPQHF.

This rearrangement joins TRBV7-3 to TRBJ2-1; D possibly matches TRBD1 or TRBD2 (5 bases each). CDR1 is SGHTA, CDR2 FQGTGA, per germline. This CDR3 has 15 amino acids. The germline V and J ends were trimmed by 5 bases and 0 bases, with 11 bases remaining between them. In DNA form, the CDR3 reads TGTGCCAGCAGCCTCCGGGACGGCTCCTACAATGAGCAGTTCTTC. This encodes CASSLRDGSYNEQFF.

This clonotype was counted ten times or more. The CDR3 DNA reads TGTGCCAGCAGCCAAGAACCAAGGCCCACAGATACGCAGTATTTT. Encoded protein: CASSQEPRPTDTQYF. V gene TRBV3-1 combines with J gene TRBJ2-3; D remains ambiguous. V was clipped by 0 bases and J by 2 bases, with 9 bases between them. The length of the CDR3 is 15 residues. CDR1 and CDR2 from the germline V gene are LGHDT and YNNKEL (reference sequence).

This clonotype came up many times. A read error may produce the germline difference seen at one junction end. The chain couples TRBV12-3 or TRBV12-4 to TRBJ1-2, with 7 positions matching TRBD1. The CDR3 sequence is 13 residues long. The CDR3 DNA reads TGTGCCAGCAGTGAGGGACAGTACTATAGCTACACCTTC. Its protein product is CASSEGQYYSYTF.

The chain is built from TRBV5-1 and TRBJ2-1, with TRBD2 identical over 7 bases. There are 15 residues in the CDR3. CDR1 and CDR2 from the germline V gene are SGHRS and YFSETQ. V shed 1 base, J shed 4 bases, and the junction held 5 bases outside the gene matches. The CDR3 spells CASSLKPSGYNEQFF. The CDR3, as DNA: TGCGCCAGCAGCTTGAAGCCTAGCGGATACAATGAGCAGTTCTTC.

This clonotype has a count of ten or more. This chain connects TRBV5-1 to TRBJ1-1; maybe TRBD1 (5 bases). CDR3 length: 14 residues. Germline-derived CDR1 and CDR2 are SGHRS and YFSETQ. Trimming took 5 bases from V and 5 from J, leaving 16 bases between them. The CDR3 here is CASRDRPGGTEAFF. As DNA, the CDR3 is TGCGCCAGCAGGGACCGTCCCGGGGGGACTGAAGCTTTCTTT.

This clonotype was detected ten times or more. The chain has TRBV5-1 and TRBJ2-3; D is unresolved. Trimming shortened V by 2 bases and J by 3 bases, and 10 bases separated the two germline ends. There are 14 residues in the CDR3. The V gene's germline CDR1 is SGHRS and CDR2 YFSETQ. Here the CDR3 reads CASSLGPETDTQYF. The CDR3 bases are TGCGCCAGCAGCTTAGGGCCCGAAACAGATACGCAGTATTTT.

V usage is TRBV28 and J usage is TRBJ1-4; D perhaps matches TRBD1 (5 bases). V dropped 7 bases and J dropped 8 bases, with 20 bases sitting between them. The CDR3 loop spans 15 amino acids. Looked up from germline, CDR1 is MDHEN and CDR2 is SYDVKM. This CDR3 is CASTQVSGMREKLFF. The CDR3 coding sequence is TGTGCCAGCACCCAAGTATCAGGGATGAGGGAAAAACTGTTTTTT.

Many counts were recorded for this clonotype. The rearrangement joins TRBV20-1 to TRBJ1-4, with no clear D. This CDR3 region has 12 residues. Germline CDR1 is DFQATT and CDR2 is SNEGSKA (reference sequence). With 2 bases removed from V and 8 bases from J, the gap between germline ends came to 9 bases. As DNA, the CDR3 is TGCAGTGCTAGAACAGTAGACGAAAAACTGTTTTTT. Encoded protein: CSARTVDEKLFF.

This clonotype was observed many times. The rearrangement links TRBV15 to TRBJ2-1; possibly TRBD1 for D (5 bases). The CDR3 contains 17 residues. Deletions cut 3 bases from V and 6 bases from J, with 21 bases between. Germline V gives CDR1 LNHNV, CDR2 YYDKDF (reference sequence). CDR3 bases: TGTGCCACCAGCAGCCTCGTAAGGGGTCCTGGTTTCAATGAGCAGTTCTTC. Translated, it gives CATSSLVRGPGFNEQFF.